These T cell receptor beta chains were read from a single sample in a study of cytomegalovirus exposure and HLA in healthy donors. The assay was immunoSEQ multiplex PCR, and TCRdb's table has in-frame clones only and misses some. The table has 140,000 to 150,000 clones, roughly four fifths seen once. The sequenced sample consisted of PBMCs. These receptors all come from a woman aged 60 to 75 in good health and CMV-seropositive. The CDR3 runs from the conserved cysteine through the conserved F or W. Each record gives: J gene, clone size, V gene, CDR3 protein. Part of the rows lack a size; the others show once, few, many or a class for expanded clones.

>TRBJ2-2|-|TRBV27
CASRGTGDTGELFF
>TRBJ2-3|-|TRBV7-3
CASSRDSNTDTQYF
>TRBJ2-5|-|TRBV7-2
CASSSGVLAQYF
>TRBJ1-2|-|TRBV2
CASSGDRGYTF
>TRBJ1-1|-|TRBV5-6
CASSPRRVMNTEAFF
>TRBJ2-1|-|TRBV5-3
CARSPIQGNNEQFF
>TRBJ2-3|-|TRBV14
CASRQGGSTDTQYF
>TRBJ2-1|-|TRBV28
CASSPWAGQGNEQFF
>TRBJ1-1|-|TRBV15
CATGRGGTEAFF
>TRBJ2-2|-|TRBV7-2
CASSLAGTGELFF
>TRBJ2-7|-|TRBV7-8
CASSLTSEGLYEQYF
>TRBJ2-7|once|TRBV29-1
CSVGELAGLSEQYF
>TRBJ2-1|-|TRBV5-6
CASSPKGSGDPLYNEQFF
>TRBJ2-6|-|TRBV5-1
CASSPRTGSYSGANVLTF
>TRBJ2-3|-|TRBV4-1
CASSLLTGDTQYF
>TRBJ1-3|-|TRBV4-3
CASSQQTGSGNTIYF
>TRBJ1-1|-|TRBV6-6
CASSYSGRNTEAFF
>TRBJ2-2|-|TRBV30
CAWSVGPNTGGLFF
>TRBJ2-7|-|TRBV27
CASSLGGQALREQYF
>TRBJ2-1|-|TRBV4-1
CASSQVGLAAMSSYNEQFF
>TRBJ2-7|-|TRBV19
CASSIKAGYEQYF
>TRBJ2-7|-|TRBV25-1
CASSEWGGNNEQYF
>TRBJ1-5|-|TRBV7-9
CASSLGQAPGQPQHF
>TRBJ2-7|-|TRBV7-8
CASSMGLAESWEQYF
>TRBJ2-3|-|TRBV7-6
CASSFTTGRDTQYF
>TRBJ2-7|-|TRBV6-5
CASSPQGLTYEQYF
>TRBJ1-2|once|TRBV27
CASSSYPVGTYGYTF
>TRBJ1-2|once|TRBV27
CASSSGGGGYTF
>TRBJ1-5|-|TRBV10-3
CAISAQGGNQPQHF
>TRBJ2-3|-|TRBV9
CASSQESGRQPTDTQYF
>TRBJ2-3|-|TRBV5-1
CASSLGPWRELPDTQYF
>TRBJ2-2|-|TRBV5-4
CASSLPGQNTGELFF
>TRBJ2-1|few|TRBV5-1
CASSLVQREVQEQFF
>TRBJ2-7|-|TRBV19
CASSMGLGEGEQYF
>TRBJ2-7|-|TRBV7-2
CASSSGLAETLYEQYF
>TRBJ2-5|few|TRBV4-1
CASSHYRGETQYF
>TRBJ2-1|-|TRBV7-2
CASSLASSLTYKQFF
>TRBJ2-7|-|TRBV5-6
CASSLGQALAGEQYF
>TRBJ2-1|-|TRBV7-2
CASSWTGEQFF
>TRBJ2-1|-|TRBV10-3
CAIRAGTSGNNKDEQFF
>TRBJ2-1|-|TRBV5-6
CASSSPRTGAHEQFF
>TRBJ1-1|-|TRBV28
CASSDRRNTEAFF
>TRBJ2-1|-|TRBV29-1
CSVEGTGESYNEQFF
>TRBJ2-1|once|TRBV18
CASSPMGGLGNEQFF
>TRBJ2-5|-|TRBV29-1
CSVERTGGRETQYF
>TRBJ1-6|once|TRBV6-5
CASGRDYNSPLHF
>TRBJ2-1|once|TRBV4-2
CASSPNPGEQFF
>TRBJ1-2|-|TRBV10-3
CAISPTGLQGGYTF
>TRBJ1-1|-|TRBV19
CASSRRTGTEAFF
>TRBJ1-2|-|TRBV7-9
CASSFRGHGYTF
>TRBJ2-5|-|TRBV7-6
CASSLGLLAGLLETQYF
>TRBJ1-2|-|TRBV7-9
CASSPAPGSYGYTF